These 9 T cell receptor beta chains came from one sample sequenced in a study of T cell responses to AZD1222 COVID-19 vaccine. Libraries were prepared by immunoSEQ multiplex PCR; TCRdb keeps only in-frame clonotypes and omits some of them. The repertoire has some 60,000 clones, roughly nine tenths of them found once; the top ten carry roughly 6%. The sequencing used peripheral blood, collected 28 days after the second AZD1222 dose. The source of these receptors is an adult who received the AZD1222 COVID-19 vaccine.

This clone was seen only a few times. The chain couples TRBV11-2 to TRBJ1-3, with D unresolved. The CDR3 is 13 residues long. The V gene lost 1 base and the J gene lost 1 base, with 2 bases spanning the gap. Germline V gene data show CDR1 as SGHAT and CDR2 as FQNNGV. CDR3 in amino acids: CASSLVSGNTIYF. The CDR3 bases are TGTGCCAGCAGCTTAGTTTCTGGAAACACCATATATTTT.

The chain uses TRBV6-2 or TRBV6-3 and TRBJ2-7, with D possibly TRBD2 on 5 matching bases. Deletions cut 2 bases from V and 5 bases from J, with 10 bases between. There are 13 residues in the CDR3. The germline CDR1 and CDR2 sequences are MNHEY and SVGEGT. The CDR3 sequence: CASSYEGWNEQYF. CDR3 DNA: TGTGCCAGCAGTTACGAGGGCTGGAACGAGCAGTACTTC.

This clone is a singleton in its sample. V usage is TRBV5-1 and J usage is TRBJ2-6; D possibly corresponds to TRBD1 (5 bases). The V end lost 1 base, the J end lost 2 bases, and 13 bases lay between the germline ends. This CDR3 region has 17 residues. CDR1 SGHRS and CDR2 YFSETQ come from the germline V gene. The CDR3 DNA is TGCGCCAGCAGCTTGAGACAGACCCATCCTGGGGCCAACGTCCTGACTTTC. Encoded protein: CASSLRQTHPGANVLTF.

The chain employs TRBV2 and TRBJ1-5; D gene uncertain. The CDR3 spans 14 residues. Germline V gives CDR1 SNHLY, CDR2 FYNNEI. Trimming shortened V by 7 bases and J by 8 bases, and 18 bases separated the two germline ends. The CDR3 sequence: CASTFNRVREPQHF. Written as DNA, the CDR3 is TGTGCCAGCACCTTTAATCGGGTCCGGGAGCCCCAGCATTTT.

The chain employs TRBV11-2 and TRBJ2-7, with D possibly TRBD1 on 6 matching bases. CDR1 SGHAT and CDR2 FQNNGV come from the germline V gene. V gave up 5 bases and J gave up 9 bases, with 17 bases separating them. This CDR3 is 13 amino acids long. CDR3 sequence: CASSTGTRTGQYF. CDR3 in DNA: TGTGCCAGCAGCACCGGGACACGTACTGGGCAGTACTTC. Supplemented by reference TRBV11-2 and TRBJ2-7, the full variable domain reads EAGVAQSPRYKIIEKRQSVAFWCNPISGHATLYWYQQILGQGPKLLIQFQNNGVVDDSQLPKDRFSAERLKGVDSTLKIQPAKLEDSAVYLCASSTGTRTGQYFGPGTRLTVT.

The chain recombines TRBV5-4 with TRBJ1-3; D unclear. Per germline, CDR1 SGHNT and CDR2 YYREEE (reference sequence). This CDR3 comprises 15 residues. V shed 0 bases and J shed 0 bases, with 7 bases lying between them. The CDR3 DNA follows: TGTGCCAGCAGCTTGGTGACTTTCTCTGGAAACACCATATATTTT. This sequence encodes CASSLVTFSGNTIYF.

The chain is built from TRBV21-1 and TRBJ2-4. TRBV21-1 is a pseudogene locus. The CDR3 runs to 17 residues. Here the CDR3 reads CASSKVDGSRAKNIQYF. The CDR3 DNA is TGTGCCAGCAGCAAAGTTGACGGCTCCCGGGCCAAAAACATTCAGTACTTC.

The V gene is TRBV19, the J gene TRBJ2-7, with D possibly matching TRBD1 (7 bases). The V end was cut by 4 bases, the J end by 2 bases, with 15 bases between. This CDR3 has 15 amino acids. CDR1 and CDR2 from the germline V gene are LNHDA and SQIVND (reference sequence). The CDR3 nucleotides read TGTGCCAGTAGTACAGGGGGGATGAGAACCTACGAGCAGTACTTC. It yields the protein CASSTGGMRTYEQYF.

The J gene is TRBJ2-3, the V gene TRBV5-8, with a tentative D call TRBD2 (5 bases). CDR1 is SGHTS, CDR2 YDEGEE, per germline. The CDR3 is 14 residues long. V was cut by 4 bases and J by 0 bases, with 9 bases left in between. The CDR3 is CASSLRTSTDTQYF. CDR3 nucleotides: TGTGCCAGCAGCCTCCGGACTAGCACAGATACGCAGTATTTT.